This T cell receptor beta chain originates from a study of blood T cell repertoires in COVID-19. The germline V gene encodes CDR1 SSHAT and CDR2 FNYEAQ (reference sequence). The CDR3 has 15 residues. Deletions cut 2 bases from V and 5 bases from J, with 15 bases between. This table comes from immunoSEQ multiplex PCR, and its TCRdb copy is limited to in-frame clones, with some not included. The sample includes roughly 300,000 clones, approximately 81% of them seen just once. Sequencing was carried out using PBMCs or T cells enriched from blood (not recorded which). The rearrangement uses TRBV7-7 and TRBJ2-5, with a tentative D call TRBD2 (7 bases). This clonotype was sampled from a woman in her forties or fifties who had recovered from COVID-19. CDR3 in amino acids: CASSLSGGARETQYF. The DNA of the CDR3 is TGTGCCAGCAGCTTATCTGGGGGGGCGCGGGAGACCCAGTACTTC.